This T cell receptor (beta chain) was recorded in a study of blood T cells in healthy people across ages. Across the whole study: Researchers report that template switching captured about one barcoded beta molecule per two T cells.

A J-beta primer mix and a sample-barcoded 5' primer were used in a second PCR of about 6 to 12 cycles. TCRdb re-derived calls from the 5' RACE reads in MiXCR, one entry per CDR3 protein. The table shows some 1.4 million distinct CDR3 sequences, with about 40% occurring only once. Details on this clonotype: The antigen remains unidentified.

This CDR3 is 14 amino acids long. V gave up 4 bases and J gave up 2 bases, with 12 bases separating them. Germline V CDR1 and CDR2: DFQATT, SNEGSKA (reference sequence). Researchers collected around 10 milliliters of peripheral blood from every single donor. Study observations and caveats: Estimates of diversity drawn from one million T cells were considered underestimates. As age increased, TCR beta diversity per million T cells fell in a roughly linear fashion.

The chain has TRBV20-1 and TRBJ2-1; unclear D gene. The material sequenced was blood. This receptor was identified in a woman younger than 30 in good health. For the CDR3, the DNA is TGCAGTGCTATACCAGCTATTGCCTACAATGAGCAGTTCTTC. This translates into CSAIPAIAYNEQFF.